The next 21 T cell receptor beta chains were all read from a single sample in a study of blood T cell repertoires in COVID-19. This table comes from immunoSEQ multiplex PCR, and its TCRdb copy is limited to in-frame clones, with some not included. Seen here are 150,000 to 200,000 clones, approximately 85% observed once, and the top ten hold around 3%. Material for sequencing was peripheral blood. These receptor sequences come from a man aged 55-75 years with acute or convalescent COVID-19.

The V gene is TRBV24-1, the J gene TRBJ2-5; 7 bases agree with TRBD2. Looked up from germline, CDR1 is KGHDR and CDR2 is SFDVKD. V lost 4 bases and J lost 5; bases outside the gene matches: 6. The CDR3 runs 14 residues. CDR3 residues: CATSETGGRETQYF. The CDR3 nucleotides read TGTGCCACCAGTGAGACGGGGGGACGGGAGACCCAGTACTTC.

V usage is TRBV11-2 and J usage is TRBJ1-3; no clear D gene. The CDR3 is made up of 17 amino acids. Germline V gene sequence: CDR1 SGHAT, CDR2 FQNNGV. V was pared by 3 bases and J by 3 bases, with 18 bases between. CDR3 nucleotides: TGTGCCAGCAGCTTCGTCTCGGGGAGCCGTCTTGGAAACACCATATATTTT. It is translated as CASSFVSGSRLGNTIYF. The whole variable domain, filled in from reference TRBV11-2 and TRBJ1-3, reads EAGVAQSPRYKIIEKRQSVAFWCNPISGHATLYWYQQILGQGPKLLIQFQNNGVVDDSQLPKDRFSAERLKGVDSTLKIQPAKLEDSAVYLCASSFVSGSRLGNTIYFGEGSWLTVV.

The chain joins TRBV19 to TRBJ2-5; possible D gene TRBD2, 5 bases. V lost 11 bases and J 5 bases, leaving 15 bases between the germline ends. CDR1 and CDR2 from the germline V gene are LNHDA and SQIVND (reference sequence). This CDR3 is 12 amino acids long. CDR3 in amino acids: CASRGGGETQYF. DNA of the CDR3: TGTGCCTCCAGAGGTGGCGGGGAGACCCAGTACTTC.

This chain joins TRBV5-1 and TRBJ1-3; possibly TRBD1 for D (5 bases). The CDR3 extends over 16 amino acids. Germline V CDR1 and CDR2: SGHRS, YFSETQ. Trimming cost V 1 base and J 0 bases, with 11 bases left between them. The chain's CDR3 is CASSLTGGVSGNTIYF. CDR3 bases: TGCGCCAGCAGCTTGACCGGGGGGGTCTCTGGAAACACCATATATTTT.

In this sample, this clone turned up a few times. The chain has TRBV4-2 and TRBJ1-1; D gene uncertain. This CDR3 region has 16 residues. Trimming left V 4 bases short and J 2 bases short, with 17 bases between. Germline assignment: CDR1 LGHNA and CDR2 YNFKEQ. CDR3 DNA: TGTGCCAGCAGCCCTGGTGGGTGGGCCGGTAACACTGAAGCTTTCTTT. Protein sequence: CASSPGGWAGNTEAFF.

The V call is TRBV4-1, the J call TRBJ2-5, with TRBD2 identical over 8 bases. This CDR3 has 15 amino acids. V was pared by 7 bases and J by 1 base, with 8 bases of the junction left unmatched. Germline V gene data show CDR1 as MGHRA and CDR2 as YSYEKL. DNA of the CDR3: TGCGCCAGCATGATCAGCGGGAGAATCCAAGAGACCCAGTACTTC. Residues: CASMISGRIQETQYF.

The V gene is TRBV5-5, the J gene TRBJ2-7, with D perhaps TRBD1 (6 bases). The CDR3 loop spans 14 amino acids. Germline CDR1 SGHKS, CDR2 YYEKEE (reference sequence). V lost 0 bases and J 7 bases, leaving 14 bases between the germline ends. The CDR3 loop reads CASSLGGAGDEQYF. CDR3 sequence (DNA): TGTGCCAGCAGCTTGGGGGGTGCAGGGGATGAGCAGTACTTC.

This clone was observed a single time. The rearrangement links TRBV7-9 to TRBJ2-1; D call uncertain. Germline V gene lookup returns CDR1 SEHNR and CDR2 FQNEAQ (reference sequence). The V end was cut by 5 bases, the J end by 9 bases, with 11 bases between. CDR3 length: 12 residues. CDR3 sequence reads: CASSGEVSEQFF. In DNA, the CDR3 is TGTGCCAGCAGCGGAGAGGTCAGTGAGCAGTTCTTC.

The chain employs TRBV11-3 and TRBJ2-7, with a tentative D call TRBD2 (6 bases). This CDR3 contains 12 residues. Germline V lookup: CDR1 SGHNT, CDR2 YENEEA. The ends were cut back, 4 bases at V and 7 bases at J, with 11 bases in the middle. The CDR3 sequence is CASSWTAGEQYF. The CDR3 nucleotides are TGTGCCAGCAGCTGGACGGCGGGAGAGCAGTACTTC. The variable domain in full, with the rest retrieved from reference TRBV11-3 and TRBJ2-7, is EAGVVQSPRYKIIEKKQPVAFWCNPISGHNTLYWYLQNLGQGPELLIRYENEEAVDDSQLPKDRFSAERLKGVDSTLKIQPAELGDSAVYLCASSWTAGEQYFGPGTRLTVT.

The V gene is TRBV6-5, the J gene TRBJ1-5, with D perhaps TRBD1 (6 bases). CDR1 and CDR2 (germline): MNHEY, SVGAGI. The CDR3 loop spans 15 amino acids. The V end was cut by 0 bases, the J end by 7 bases, with 13 bases between. The CDR3 DNA reads TGTGCCAGCAGTTACTCGTCAGGGGTAATCCAGCCCCAGCATTTT. Translated, it gives CASSYSSGVIQPQHF.

This rearrangement joins TRBV5-1 to TRBJ1-1, with 10 bases aligning to TRBD1. This CDR3 has 14 amino acids. Germline assignment: CDR1 SGHRS and CDR2 YFSETQ. V lost 6 bases, J lost 2 bases, and 4 bases stayed unmatched. The CDR3 DNA follows: TGCGCCAGCATGACAGGGGGCACAAACACTGAAGCTTTCTTT. Protein: CASMTGGTNTEAFF.

CDR3 protein: CASTHSTTGTFYEQYF. The CDR3 DNA follows: TGCGCCAGCACCCATTCCACTACCGGGACATTCTACGAGCAGTACTTC. V gene TRBV5-1 combines with J gene TRBJ2-7; TRBD1 is a possible D gene (6 bases). The germline V gene has CDR1 SGHRS and CDR2 YFSETQ. This CDR3 is built from 16 residues. With 6 bases removed from V and 3 bases from J, the gap between germline ends came to 22 bases.

The V and J genes are TRBV4-1 and TRBJ2-1; tentative D call: TRBD2 (6 bases). V gave up 3 bases and J gave up 4 bases, with 10 bases separating them. This CDR3 is 14 amino acids long. Germline lookup yields CDR1 MGHRA and CDR2 YSYEKL. The CDR3 DNA follows: TGCGCCAGCAGCCAGCCCGGGACTTACAATGAGCAGTTCTTC. Residues: CASSQPGTYNEQFF.

The J gene is TRBJ2-1, the V gene TRBV6-5; TRBD2 matches 11 bases. Germline V lookup: CDR1 MNHEY, CDR2 SVGAGI. J gave up 9 bases and V 7 bases, and 11 bases lay outside the gene matches. The CDR3 consists of 15 residues. This chain's CDR3 is CASNPGTSGWIEQFF. CDR3 nucleotides: TGTGCCAGCAACCCCGGGACTAGCGGATGGATTGAGCAGTTCTTC.

The chain has TRBV11-1 and TRBJ2-2; 9 nucleotides align to TRBD2. CDR1 and CDR2 from the germline V gene are SGHAT and FQDESV (reference sequence). CDR3 length equals 13 residues. V gave up 6 bases and J gave up 4 bases; unmatched junction bases: 0. The CDR3 region has the DNA TGTGCCAGCAGGCGGGGGGGCACCGGGGAGCTGTTTTTT. Translation gives CASRRGGTGELFF.

The chain carries TRBV7-9 and TRBJ2-7, with D uncertain. From germline, CDR1 is SEHNR and CDR2 FQNEAQ (reference sequence). The V gene lost 1 base and the J gene lost 0 bases, with 7 bases spanning the gap. The CDR3 loop spans 14 amino acids. The CDR3 nucleotides are TGTGCCAGCAGCTTAGTAACTGACTCCTACGAGCAGTACTTC. Residues: CASSLVTDSYEQYF.

The chain employs TRBV4-1 and TRBJ2-3; TRBD2 aligns across 13 bases. The CDR3 is 19 amino acids. Trimming cost V 5 bases and J 2 bases; bases outside gene matches: 13. Germline V CDR1 and CDR2: MGHRA, YSYEKL. In DNA, the CDR3 is TGCGCCAGCAGCTCTCGCCCCGGGACTAGCGGGGCCGCCACAGATACGCAGTATTTT. Translating gives CASSSRPGTSGAATDTQYF.

The chain uses TRBV5-5 and TRBJ2-1; D remains ambiguous. Germline-derived CDR1 and CDR2 are SGHKS and YYEKEE (reference sequence). The CDR3 has 13 residues. Trimming left V 1 base short and J 4 bases short, with 6 bases between. CDR3 DNA: TGTGCCAGCAGCTTGAGCCGGTACAATGAGCAGTTCTTC. Translated, it gives CASSLSRYNEQFF.

This clone was found a few times. This chain connects TRBV19 to TRBJ1-4; D ambiguous. CDR1 LNHDA and CDR2 SQIVND come from the germline V gene (reference sequence). The CDR3 contains 14 residues. V was shortened by 3 bases and J by 10 bases, with 15 bases between the two germline ends. CDR3 coding DNA: TGTGCCAGTAGTATTATGCGGGCGGAGGGAAAACTGTTTTTT. It translates to CASSIMRAEGKLFF.

The J gene is TRBJ2-1, the V gene TRBV4-3; 12 bases line up with TRBD2. The CDR3 contains 20 residues. Germline assignment: CDR1 LGHNA and CDR2 YSLEER. J gave up 0 bases and V 1 base, and 10 bases lay outside the gene matches. For the CDR3, the DNA is TGCGCCAGCAGCCAAGTCGGGCTAGCGGGAGGGAAGAGCTCCTACAATGAGCAGTTCTTC. This sequence encodes CASSQVGLAGGKSSYNEQFF.

V gene TRBV4-3 combines with J gene TRBJ2-5; 10 nucleotides line up with TRBD1. V was clipped by 4 bases and J by 6 bases; unmatched bases: 14. The CDR3 spans 17 residues. Germline CDR1 and CDR2: LGHNA and YSLEER. CDR3 in amino acids: CASSPSYGTGALKTQYF. The CDR3 nucleotides are TGCGCCAGCAGCCCATCTTACGGGACAGGGGCCCTGAAGACCCAGTACTTC.